This T cell receptor beta chain comes out of a study of graft-versus-host responses after intestinal transplantation. The junction had 10 bases not matched to a gene; V was cut back by 5 bases and J by 3 bases. The length of the CDR3 is 16 residues. CDR1 SGHAT and CDR2 FQNNGV come from the germline V gene. The method was immunoSEQ multiplex PCR; TCRdb's version includes in-frame clones alone and lacks a portion of them. The sample includes thousands of clones, around 92% seen only once; the top ten take over 1.3%. This chain joins TRBV11-2 and TRBJ1-5, with 7 positions matching TRBD1. The specimen was PBMCs, collected 30 to 33 days after intestinal transplant. This TCR was recovered from a human patient who received an intestinal transplant, so some T cells may come from the graft donor. CDR3 DNA: TGTGCCAGCAGCCTTGTGGGACAGCCCCACAATCAGCCCCAGCATTTT. It is translated as CASSLVGQPHNQPQHF.